The 12 T cell receptor beta chains given below trace back to one sample, sequenced in a study of monozygotic twins with inflammatory bowel disease. TCRdb re-called the 5' RACE reads and shows each CDR3 protein once, DNA omitted. The sample table sets out approximately 150,000 distinct CDR3 sequences. The specimen sequenced was blood. These receptor sequences come from a human donor with ulcerative colitis or Crohn's disease, or a healthy co-twin of an affected twin (not recorded which).

V usage is TRBV7-9 and J usage is TRBJ2-3; TCRdb gives TRBD2 as the D gene, but with no DNA this cannot be confirmed. The germline gives CDR1 SEHNR, CDR2 FQNEAQ (reference sequence). The CDR3 runs 15 residues. The CDR3 is CASSLLAGSTDTQYF.

The V call is TRBV7-2, the J call TRBJ1-1; lacking DNA, the TRBD1 call made by TCRdb goes unchecked. Germline CDR1 SGHTA, CDR2 FQGNSA. This CDR3 contains 12 residues. The CDR3 here is CASSLAGDRAFF.

The J gene is TRBJ1-6, the V gene TRBV20-1. The CDR3 has 15 residues. The germline V gene encodes CDR1 DFQATT and CDR2 SNEGSKA (reference sequence). CDR3 in amino acids: CSARDRQPYNSPLHF.

The rearrangement uses TRBV28 and TRBJ2-4; no DNA is available, so the TRBD2 call from TCRdb remains unchecked. This CDR3 contains 16 residues. Germline loops: CDR1 MDHEN, CDR2 SYDVKM. CDR3 protein: CASSFSGSAAKNIQYF. The full variable domain, rest sourced from reference TRBV28 and TRBJ2-4, is DVKVTQSSRYLVKRTGEKVFLECVQDMDHENMFWYRQDPGLGLRLIYFSYDVKMKEKGDIPEGYSVSREKKERFSLILESASTNQTSMYLCASSFSGSAAKNIQYFGAGTRLSVL.

The rearrangement links TRBV3-1 to TRBJ2-5. The CDR3 has 12 amino acids. Germline V gene sequence: CDR1 LGHDT, CDR2 YNNKEL (reference sequence). The CDR3 protein is CATFSAAETQYF.

J is TRBJ2-7 and V is TRBV3-1; there is no DNA to check the TCRdb D call of TRBD2. CDR3 length: 15 residues. Germline lookup yields CDR1 LGHDT and CDR2 YNNKEL (reference sequence). The CDR3 reads CASSQTGRSTYEQYF.

J is TRBJ1-2 and V is TRBV11-1; TCRdb picks TRBD1, but there is no DNA to check that call. The CDR3 length is 21 residues. Per germline, CDR1 SGHAT and CDR2 FQDESV (reference sequence). The CDR3 protein is CASSGAAGQDNAWRPNYGYTF.

J is TRBJ2-1 and V is TRBV4-1; the TCRdb D gene call, TRBD2, has no DNA to confirm it. CDR3 length equals 17 residues. The germline CDR1 and CDR2 sequences are MGHRA and YSYEKL. The CDR3 protein is CASSQDPAGGDYNEQFF.

The gene calls are TRBV28 and TRBJ2-5; TCRdb picks TRBD1, but there is no DNA to check that call. The CDR3 has 14 amino acids. Germline CDR1 reads MDHEN; CDR2 reads SYDVKM. CDR3: CASSSGLPGETQYF.

The chain uses TRBV7-9 and TRBJ2-7. This CDR3 contains 13 residues. Germline assignment: CDR1 SEHNR and CDR2 FQNEAQ (reference sequence). CDR3 region: CASSLANSYEQYF.

The V gene is TRBV6-1, the J gene TRBJ1-6. Germline V gives CDR1 MNHNS, CDR2 SASEGT. CDR3 length equals 15 residues. The CDR3 spells CASVGRGSYNSPLHF.

The chain uses TRBV11-2 and TRBJ1-2. CDR1 and CDR2 from the germline V gene are SGHAT and FQNNGV. The CDR3 covers 14 residues. The CDR3: CASSLGNPMEGYTF. The whole variable domain, filled in from reference TRBV11-2 and TRBJ1-2, reads EAGVAQSPRYKIIEKRQSVAFWCNPISGHATLYWYQQILGQGPKLLIQFQNNGVVDDSQLPKDRFSAERLKGVDSTLKIQPAKLEDSAVYLCASSLGNPMEGYTFGSGTRLTVV.